The T cell receptor (beta chain) described here comes from a study of blood T cell repertoires in COVID-19. Looking at the study overall: Samples taken during acute and convalescent COVID-19 were collected in the United States, Italy and Spain.

Original processing methods: By means of reference gene primer amplification, nucleated cell counts were estimated. Some clones are missing from TCRdb's copy, which holds only in-frame ones; the method was immunoSEQ multiplex PCR. The V and J calls and clone size are taken from that table; D and trimming were inferred from the DNA. The repertoire consists of some 700,000 clones, with over 80% occurring once and the leading ten covering under 0.3%. The germline CDR1 and CDR2 sequences are LGHNA and YSLEER. Trimming removed 0 bases at V and 5 bases at J, with 10 bases between. The CDR3 is made up of 14 amino acids.

The origin of this receptor is a woman in her late teens or twenties with acute or convalescent COVID-19. The sequencing sample was made of peripheral blood. The chain joins TRBV4-3 to TRBJ1-2, with D uncertain. Here the CDR3 DNA reads TGCGCCAGCAGCCAAGAAGCCAACGGGTATGGCTACACCTTC. It yields the protein CASSQEANGYGYTF.